One TCR beta chain is described in this entry. At the DNA level, this CDR3 is encoded by other sequences in the same sample as well. This sample was taken from a study of blood T cell repertoires in COVID-19. The germline gives CDR1 LNHDA, CDR2 SQIVND (reference sequence). The CDR3 spans 13 residues. The V end lost 5 bases, the J end lost 0 bases, and 5 bases lay between the germline ends. Method: immunoSEQ multiplex PCR; TCRdb's copy keeps in-frame clones and lacks some. The table lists over 200,000 clones, approximately 80% of them singletons, with more than 25% in the top ten. This TCR derives from a man aged 40-49 years with acute or convalescent COVID-19. The genes are TRBV19 and TRBJ1-5; D is unclear. The sequenced sample was peripheral blood. The CDR3 region has the DNA TGTGCCAGTAGTCTAAATAGCAATCAGCCCCAGCATTTT. Encoded protein: CASSLNSNQPQHF. Drawing the rest from reference TRBV19 and TRBJ1-5, the complete variable domain is DGGITQSPKYLFRKEGQNVTLSCEQNLNHDAMYWYRQDPGQGLRLIYYSQIVNDFQKGDIAEGYSVSREKKESFPLTVTSAQKNPTAFYLCASSLNSNQPQHFGDGTRLSIL.